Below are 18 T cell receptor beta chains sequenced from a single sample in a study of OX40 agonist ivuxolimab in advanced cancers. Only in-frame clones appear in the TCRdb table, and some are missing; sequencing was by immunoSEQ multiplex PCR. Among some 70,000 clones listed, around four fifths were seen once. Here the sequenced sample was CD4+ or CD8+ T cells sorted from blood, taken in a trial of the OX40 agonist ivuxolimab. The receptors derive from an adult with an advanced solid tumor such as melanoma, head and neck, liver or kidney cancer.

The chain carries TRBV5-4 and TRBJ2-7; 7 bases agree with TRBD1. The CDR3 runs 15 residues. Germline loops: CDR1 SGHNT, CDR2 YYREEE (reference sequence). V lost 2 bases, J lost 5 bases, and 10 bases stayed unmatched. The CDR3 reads CASSFDREVFHEQYF. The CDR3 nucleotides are TGTGCCAGCAGCTTTGACAGGGAAGTGTTTCACGAGCAGTACTTC.

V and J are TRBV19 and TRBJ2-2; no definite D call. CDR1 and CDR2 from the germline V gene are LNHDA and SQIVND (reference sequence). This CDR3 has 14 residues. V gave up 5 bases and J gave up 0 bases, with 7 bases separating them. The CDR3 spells CASSPYTNTGELFF. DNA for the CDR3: TGTGCCAGTAGTCCTTATACGAACACCGGGGAGCTGTTTTTT.

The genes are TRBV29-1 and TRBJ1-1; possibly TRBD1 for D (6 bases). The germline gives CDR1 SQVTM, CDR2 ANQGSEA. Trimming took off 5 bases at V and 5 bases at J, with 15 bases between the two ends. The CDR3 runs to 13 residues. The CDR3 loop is CSVKWGGATEAFF. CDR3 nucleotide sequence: TGCAGCGTTAAGTGGGGGGGGGCGACTGAAGCTTTCTTT. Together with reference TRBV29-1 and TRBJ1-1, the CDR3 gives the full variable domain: SAVISQKPSRDICQRGTSLTIQCQVDSQVTMMFWYRQQPGQSLTLIATANQGSEATYESGFVIDKFPISRPNLTFSTLTVSNMSPEDSSIYLCSVKWGGATEAFFGQGTRLTVV.

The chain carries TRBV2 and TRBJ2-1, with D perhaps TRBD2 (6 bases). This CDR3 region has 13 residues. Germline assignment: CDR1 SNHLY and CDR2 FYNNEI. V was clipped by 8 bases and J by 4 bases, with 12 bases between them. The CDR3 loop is CASPGTSYNEQFF. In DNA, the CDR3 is TGTGCCAGCCCGGGGACTTCGTACAATGAGCAGTTCTTC.

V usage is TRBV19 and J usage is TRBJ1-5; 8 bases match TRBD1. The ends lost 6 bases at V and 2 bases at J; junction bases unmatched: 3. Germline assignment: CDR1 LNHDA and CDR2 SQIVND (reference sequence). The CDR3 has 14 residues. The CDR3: CASSRGQGNQPQHF. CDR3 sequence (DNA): TGTGCCAGTAGCAGGGGGCAAGGCAATCAGCCCCAGCATTTT.

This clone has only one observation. The CDR3 protein is CASSQLRGLVNEKLFF. The CDR3 DNA sequence: TGTGCCAGCAGCCAATTAAGGGGACTGGTGAATGAAAAACTGTTTTTT. The J gene is TRBJ1-4, the V gene TRBV4-2, with a tentative D call TRBD1 (5 bases). The germline gives CDR1 LGHNA, CDR2 YNFKEQ. V dropped 2 bases and J dropped 5 bases, with 15 bases sitting between them. The CDR3 sequence is 16 residues long.

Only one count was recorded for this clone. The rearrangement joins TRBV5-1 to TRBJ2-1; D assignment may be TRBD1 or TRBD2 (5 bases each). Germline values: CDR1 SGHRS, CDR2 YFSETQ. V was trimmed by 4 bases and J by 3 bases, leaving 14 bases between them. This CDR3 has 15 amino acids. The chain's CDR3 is CASSLGTTSYNEQFF. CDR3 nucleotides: TGCGCCAGCAGCCTAGGGACGACCAGCTACAATGAGCAGTTCTTC.

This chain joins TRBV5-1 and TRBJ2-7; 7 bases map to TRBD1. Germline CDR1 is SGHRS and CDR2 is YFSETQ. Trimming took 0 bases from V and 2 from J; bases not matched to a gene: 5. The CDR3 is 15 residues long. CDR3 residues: CASSLAGDRAYEQYF. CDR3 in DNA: TGCGCCAGCAGCTTGGCTGGGGACAGAGCCTACGAGCAGTACTTC.

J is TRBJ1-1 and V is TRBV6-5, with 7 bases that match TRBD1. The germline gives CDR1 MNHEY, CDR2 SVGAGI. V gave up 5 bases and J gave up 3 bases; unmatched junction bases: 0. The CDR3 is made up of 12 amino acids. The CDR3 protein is CASSDRDTEAFF. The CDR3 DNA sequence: TGTGCCAGCAGTGACAGGGACACTGAAGCTTTCTTT.

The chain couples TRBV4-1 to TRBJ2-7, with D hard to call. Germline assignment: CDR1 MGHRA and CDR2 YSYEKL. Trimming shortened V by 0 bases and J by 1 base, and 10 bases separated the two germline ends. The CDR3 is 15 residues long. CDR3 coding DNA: TGCGCCAGCAGCCAAGATCAGCTTCGGTCCTACGAGCAGTACTTC. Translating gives CASSQDQLRSYEQYF.

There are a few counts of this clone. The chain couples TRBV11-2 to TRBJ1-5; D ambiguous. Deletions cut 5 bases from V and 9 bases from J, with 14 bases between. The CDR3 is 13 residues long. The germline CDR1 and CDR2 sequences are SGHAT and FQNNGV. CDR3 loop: CASSRGSLRPQHF. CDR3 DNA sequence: TGTGCCAGCAGCCGTGGTAGCCTACGGCCCCAGCATTTT.

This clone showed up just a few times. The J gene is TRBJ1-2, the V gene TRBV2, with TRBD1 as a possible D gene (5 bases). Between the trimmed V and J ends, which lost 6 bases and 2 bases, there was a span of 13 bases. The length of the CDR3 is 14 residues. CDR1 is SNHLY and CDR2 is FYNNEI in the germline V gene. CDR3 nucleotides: TGTGCCAGCAGCGAATGGGGGGGGAACTATGGCTACACCTTC. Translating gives CASSEWGGNYGYTF.

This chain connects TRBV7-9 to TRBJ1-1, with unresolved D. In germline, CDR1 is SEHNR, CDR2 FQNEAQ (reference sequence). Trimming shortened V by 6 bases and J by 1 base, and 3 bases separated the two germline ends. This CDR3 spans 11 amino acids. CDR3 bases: TGTGCCAGCAGACCGAACACTGAAGCTTTCTTT. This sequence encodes CASRPNTEAFF.

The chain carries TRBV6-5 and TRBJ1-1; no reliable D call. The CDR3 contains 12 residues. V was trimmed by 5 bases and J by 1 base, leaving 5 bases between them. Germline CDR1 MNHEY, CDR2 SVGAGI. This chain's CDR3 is CASSTWNTEAFF. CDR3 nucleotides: TGTGCCAGCAGTACGTGGAACACTGAAGCTTTCTTT.

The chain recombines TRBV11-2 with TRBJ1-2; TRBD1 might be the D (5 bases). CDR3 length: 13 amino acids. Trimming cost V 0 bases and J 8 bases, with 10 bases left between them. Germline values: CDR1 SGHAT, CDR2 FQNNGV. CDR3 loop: CASSLEPTAGYTF. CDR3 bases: TGTGCCAGCAGCTTAGAACCGACAGCGGGCTACACCTTC.

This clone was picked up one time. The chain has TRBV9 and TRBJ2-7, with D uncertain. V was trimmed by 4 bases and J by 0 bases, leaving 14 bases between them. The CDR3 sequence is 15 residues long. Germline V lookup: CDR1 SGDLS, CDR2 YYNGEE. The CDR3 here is CASSPQLDSSYEQYF. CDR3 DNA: TGTGCCAGCAGCCCCCAGTTGGATAGCTCCTACGAGCAGTACTTC.

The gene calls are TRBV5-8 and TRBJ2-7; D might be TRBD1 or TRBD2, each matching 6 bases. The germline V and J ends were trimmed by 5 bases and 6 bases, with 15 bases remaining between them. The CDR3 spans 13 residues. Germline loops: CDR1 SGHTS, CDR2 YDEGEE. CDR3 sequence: CASRGPGAIEQYF. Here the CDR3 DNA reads TGTGCCAGCAGGGGCCCGGGGGCGATCGAGCAGTACTTC.

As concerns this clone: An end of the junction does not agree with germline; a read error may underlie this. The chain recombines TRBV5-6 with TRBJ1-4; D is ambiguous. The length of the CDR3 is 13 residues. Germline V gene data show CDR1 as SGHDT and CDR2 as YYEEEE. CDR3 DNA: TGTGCCAGCAGCTTGCCAACGAATGAAAAACTGTTTTTT. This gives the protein CASSLPTNEKLFF.